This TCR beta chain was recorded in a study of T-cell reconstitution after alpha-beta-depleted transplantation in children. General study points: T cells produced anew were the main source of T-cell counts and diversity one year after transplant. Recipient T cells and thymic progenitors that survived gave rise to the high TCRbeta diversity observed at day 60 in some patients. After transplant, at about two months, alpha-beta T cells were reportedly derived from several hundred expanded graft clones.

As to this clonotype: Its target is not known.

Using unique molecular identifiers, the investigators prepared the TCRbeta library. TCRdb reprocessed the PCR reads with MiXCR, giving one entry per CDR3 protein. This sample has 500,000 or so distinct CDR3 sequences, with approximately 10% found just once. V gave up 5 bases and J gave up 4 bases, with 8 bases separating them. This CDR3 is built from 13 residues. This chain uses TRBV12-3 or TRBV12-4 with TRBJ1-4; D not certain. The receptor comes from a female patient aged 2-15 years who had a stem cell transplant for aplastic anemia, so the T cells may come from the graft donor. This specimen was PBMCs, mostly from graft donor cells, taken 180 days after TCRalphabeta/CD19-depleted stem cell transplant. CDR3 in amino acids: CASSPTLNEKLFF. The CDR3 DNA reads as TGTGCCAGCAGTCCCACACTTAATGAAAAACTGTTTTTT.